The clone carrying this TCR beta chain was observed a single time. Those who donated were healthy HIV-negative adults, with no recent acute infections or vaccinations reported. These data are taken from a study of shared clonotypes between healthy human individuals. Per germline, CDR1 SEHNR and CDR2 FQNEAQ (reference sequence). The CDR3 covers 15 residues. The V gene lost 1 base and the J gene lost 0 bases, with 6 bases spanning the gap. On sorted subsets, replicate PCRs used about 200 ng DNA, or around 30,000 T cell genomes. The authors' processing: Without quality scores, immunoSEQ junctional reads could not be filtered like full-length reads. Profiled with immunoSEQ multiplex PCR; TCRdb holds only in-frame clones, not every one. V, J and clone size derive from that table, while D and trimming were established from the DNA sequence. In the table there are more than 400,000 clones, 90% to 96% of which are singletons.

What was sequenced was naive CD4+ T cells sorted from blood. This sample's subset: CD45RA+ positively selected. This chain links TRBV7-9 with TRBJ1-4; no clear D gene. This TCR came from a woman aged 25-40 years in good health. CDR3 in amino acids: CASSLVSSTNEKLFF. DNA of the CDR3: TGTGCCAGCAGCTTAGTGTCGTCAACTAATGAAAAACTGTTTTTT.